Listed here are 4 T cell receptor beta chains from one sample, sequenced in a study of T cell responses to AZD1222 COVID-19 vaccine. Libraries were prepared by immunoSEQ multiplex PCR; TCRdb keeps only in-frame clonotypes and omits some of them. Of nearly 100,000 clones listed, approximately 91% were seen once; the top ten hold less than 3%. The sequenced sample was peripheral blood, obtained on day 0 of AZD1222 vaccination. The receptors shown here come from an adult in good health.

The CDR3 protein is CASSPRGLGNSPLHF. The CDR3 nucleotides read TGTGCCAGCAGCCCCAGGGGGCTGGGAAATTCACCCCTCCACTTT. The chain combines TRBV14 with TRBJ1-6; 8 bases match TRBD1. The junction had 6 bases not matched to a gene; V was cut back by 4 bases and J by 7 bases. The CDR3 is made up of 15 amino acids. Germline values: CDR1 SGHDN, CDR2 FVKESK.

This chain uses TRBV6-2 or TRBV6-3 with TRBJ1-1; perhaps TRBD1 as D (6 bases). The V end lost 2 bases, the J end lost 2 bases, and 12 bases lay between the germline ends. The germline gives CDR1 MNHEY, CDR2 SVGEGT. The CDR3 loop spans 15 amino acids. The CDR3, as DNA: TGTGCCAGCAGTTACCCAGGACAGCTAAACACTGAAGCTTTCTTT. Translation: CASSYPGQLNTEAFF.

This chain links TRBV2 with TRBJ2-3; D ambiguous. This CDR3 comprises 15 residues. The germline gives CDR1 SNHLY, CDR2 FYNNEI. V was shortened by 7 bases and J by 5 bases, with 19 bases between the two germline ends. The CDR3 loop is CASTRRRTAEDTQYF. As DNA, the CDR3 is TGTGCCAGCACCAGGCGACGGACGGCGGAAGATACGCAGTATTTT.

Remarks on this clone: A junction boundary mismatches the germline segment, possibly from a read error. Here the CDR3 reads CASSLGQGGYRYTF. Written as DNA, the CDR3 is TGTGCCAGCAGCTTGGGGCAGGGAGGCTATCGCTACACCTTC. The chain joins TRBV5-6 to TRBJ1-2, with D perhaps matching TRBD1 (5 bases). The CDR3 has 14 residues. Looked up from germline, CDR1 is SGHDT and CDR2 is YYEEEE.